This TCR beta chain is from a study of T cell clones after liver transplantation. The CDR3 length is 14 residues. The germline CDR1 and CDR2 sequences are MGHRA and YSYEKL. Trimming took off 0 bases at V and 2 bases at J, with 6 bases between the two ends. TCRdb's copy holds only in-frame clones and misses some; the assay was immunoSEQ multiplex PCR. This repertoire shows about 33,000 clones, approximately 96% found once; its top ten account for roughly a quarter. The chain carries TRBV4-1 and TRBJ2-3; unclear D gene. The specimen was CD8+ T cells from blood, collected 12 months after liver transplant. The source of this sequence is a human patient who received a liver transplant. Some T cells may be provided by the graft donor. The CDR3 spells CASSQEVPTDTQYF. CDR3 nucleotide sequence: TGCGCCAGCAGCCAAGAGGTCCCCACAGATACGCAGTATTTT.